The T cell receptor beta chain under discussion was sequenced for a study of T-cell reconstitution after alpha-beta-depleted transplantation in children. Unique molecular identifiers were incorporated during preparation of the TCRbeta library. TCRdb processed the PCR reads anew with MiXCR; each CDR3 protein has one entry. The table has approximately 490,000 distinct CDR3 sequences, roughly a tenth seen once. V was cut by 2 bases and J by 10 bases, with 15 bases left in between. CDR1 and CDR2 from the germline V gene are PRHDT and FYEKMQ (reference sequence). This CDR3 comprises 14 residues. The source was PBMCs, collected before TCRalphabeta/CD19-depleted stem cell transplant. The genes are TRBV13 and TRBJ2-1; maybe TRBD1 (5 bases). The clonotype was recovered from a child younger than 10 with inherited bone marrow failure, due to receive a stem cell transplant. Here the CDR3 DNA reads TGTGCCAGCAGCTTATGGGGCGGCTCTAAAGAGCAGTTCTTC. Its translation is CASSLWGGSKEQFF.